This paragraph covers one T cell receptor (beta chain) sequence. As yet, its antigen is unknown. The data derive from a study of blood T cells in healthy people across ages. Study-level points and caveats: Long-lived donors had more naive CD4+ cells and higher diversity than aged donors. Estimated diversity, derived from one million T cells, was regarded as an underestimate. Donor CMV infection status was unknown, possibly confounding age-related changes in expanded clonotypes.

CDR3 size: 15 residues. Germline CDR1 SGHVS, CDR2 FNYEAQ. Trimming took off 2 bases at V and 2 bases at J, with 12 bases between the two ends. A J-beta primer mix and a sample-barcoded 5' primer were used in a second PCR of about 7 to 12 cycles. Tags on each cDNA molecule came from a template-switch adaptor with 12 random nucleotides. TCRdb re-called the 5' RACE reads through MiXCR, storing one row per CDR3 protein. This table has roughly 800,000 distinct CDR3 sequences, nearly 60% appearing once. Sequencing used blood. The TCR sequence derives from a man aged 25-40 years in good health. V usage is TRBV7-6 and J usage is TRBJ2-5; D uncertain. CDR3 sequence (DNA): TGTGCCAGCAGCTTAAGGTCGCAAGGGCAAGAGACCCAGTACTTC. Residues: CASSLRSQGQETQYF.